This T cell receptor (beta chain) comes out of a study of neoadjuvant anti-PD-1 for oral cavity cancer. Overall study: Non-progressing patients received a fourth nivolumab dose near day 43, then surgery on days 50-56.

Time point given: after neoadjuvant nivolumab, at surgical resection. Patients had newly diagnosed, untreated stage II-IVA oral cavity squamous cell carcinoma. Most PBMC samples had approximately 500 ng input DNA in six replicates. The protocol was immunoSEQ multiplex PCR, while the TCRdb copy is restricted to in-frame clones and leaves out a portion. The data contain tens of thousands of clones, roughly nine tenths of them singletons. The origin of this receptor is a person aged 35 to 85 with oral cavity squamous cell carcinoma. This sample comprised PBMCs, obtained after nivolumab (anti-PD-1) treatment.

In DNA, the CDR3 is TGTGCCATCACCCTGGGAGGTCCGGACTATGGCTACACCTTC. Its translation: CAITLGGPDYGYTF. The chain employs TRBV10-3 and TRBJ1-2, with D unclear. V lost 7 bases and J lost 3, with 15 bases in between. This CDR3 comprises 14 residues. Germline values: CDR1 ENHRY, CDR2 SYGVKD.